These 23 T cell receptor beta chains were all obtained from the same sample, sequenced in a study of T-cell reconstitution after alpha-beta-depleted transplantation in children. Unique molecular identifiers were used to barcode this TCRbeta library. TCRdb re-called the PCR reads through MiXCR, storing one row per CDR3 protein. Here the sample spans a few hundred thousand distinct CDR3 sequences, around 25% being singletons. Material: PBMCs, mostly from graft donor cells, obtained 360 days after TCRalphabeta/CD19-depleted stem cell transplant. These receptors came from a female patient between 2 and 10 years old who had a stem cell transplant for congenital amegakaryocytic thrombocytopenia, so the T cells may come from the graft donor.

Turning to this clonotype: A single base separates this from a much larger clone, so it may be a read error. The gene calls are TRBV5-1 and TRBJ2-7, with a weak D call TRBD1 (5 bases). The length of the CDR3 is 15 residues. Germline loops: CDR1 SGHRS, CDR2 YFSETQ. Deletions cut 2 bases from V and 1 base from J, with 13 bases between. The CDR3 loop is CASSFTTDDSYEQYF. CDR3 sequence (DNA): TGCGCCAGCAGCTTTACGACAGACGATTCCTACGAGCAGTACTTC.

This clonotype was found a few times. The V and J genes are TRBV7-2 and TRBJ2-5; D remains unclear. The CDR3 runs 15 residues. The germline V gene encodes CDR1 SGHTA and CDR2 FQGNSA. V was clipped by 5 bases and J by 2 bases, with 15 bases between them. As DNA, the CDR3 is TGTGCCAGCAGCCCGAATCCCCTGAAACAAGAGACCCAGTACTTC. Translated, it gives CASSPNPLKQETQYF.

This clonotype appeared a few times. The chain uses TRBV12-3 or TRBV12-4 and TRBJ2-7; D is undetermined. This CDR3 region has 11 residues. Between the trimmed V and J ends, which lost 3 bases and 5 bases, there was a span of 5 bases. The CDR3 coding sequence is TGTGCCAGCAGTTTTTCCCACGAGCAGTACTTC. This codes for CASSFSHEQYF.

The chain is built from TRBV6-5 and TRBJ1-4; D remains unclear. The CDR3 is 16 residues long. The germline V gene encodes CDR1 MNHEY and CDR2 SVGAGI. The germline V and J ends were trimmed by 0 bases and 8 bases, with 16 bases remaining between them. The CDR3 sequence: CASSYSPGGSQEKLFF. The DNA for the CDR3 is TGTGCCAGCAGTTACTCCCCCGGTGGCAGCCAGGAAAAACTGTTTTTT.

A few counts support this clonotype. The chain links TRBV6-5 to TRBJ2-7; TRBD2 aligns across 11 bases. V lost 6 bases and J lost 4; bases outside the gene matches: 8. The CDR3 length is 15 residues. From germline, CDR1 is MNHEY and CDR2 SVGAGI. CDR3 nucleotide sequence: TGTGCCAGCAGCTTAGCGGGGGGGGAAACTTACGAGCAGTACTTC. Encoded protein: CASSLAGGETYEQYF.

The chain links TRBV5-1 to TRBJ1-1; no firm D call. Trimming pared 4 bases from V and 3 bases from J, leaving 13 bases between. CDR3 size: 14 residues. CDR1 is SGHRS and CDR2 is YFSETQ in the germline V gene. CDR3 amino acids: CASSPPGRYTEAFF. The DNA of the CDR3 is TGCGCCAGCAGCCCTCCTGGTAGGTACACTGAAGCTTTCTTT.

The chain carries TRBV28 and TRBJ2-1; the D gene is possibly TRBD2 (6 bases). Trimming removed 7 bases from V and 0 bases from J, with 19 bases in between. The CDR3 loop spans 17 amino acids. Germline CDR1 and CDR2: MDHEN and SYDVKM. CDR3 sequence reads: CASTPALAVISYNEQFF. CDR3 nucleotide sequence: TGTGCCAGCACTCCCGCTTTAGCGGTAATCTCCTACAATGAGCAGTTCTTC. Full variable domain (outside the CDR3, taken from reference TRBV28 and TRBJ2-1): DVKVTQSSRYLVKRTGEKVFLECVQDMDHENMFWYRQDPGLGLRLIYFSYDVKMKEKGDIPEGYSVSREKKERFSLILESASTNQTSMYLCASTPALAVISYNEQFFGPGTRLTVL.

On this clonotype itself: Compared with germline, one end of the junction differs, possibly owing to a read error. The chain uses TRBV10-3 and TRBJ1-5, with a tentative D call TRBD1 (6 bases). Germline CDR1 ENHRY, CDR2 SYGVKD. This CDR3 spans 16 amino acids. CDR3 nucleotide sequence: TGTGTCATCAGTGAGGGGGGCAGGGGTAGCAATCAGCCCCAGCATTTT. Translated, it gives CVISEGGRGSNQPQHF.

The chain carries TRBV12-3 or TRBV12-4 and TRBJ2-7, with D possibly being TRBD1 or TRBD2 (5 bases each). V was pared by 6 bases and J by 2 bases, with 23 bases between. This CDR3 is built from 17 residues. DNA for the CDR3: TGTGCCAGCAGCCCGGGACCGCGAAAATTTACGACCTACGAGCAGTACTTC. It encodes CASSPGPRKFTTYEQYF.

A few counts support this clonotype. The chain uses TRBV5-1 and TRBJ1-2; D is undetermined. Germline V lookup: CDR1 SGHRS, CDR2 YFSETQ. The V end was cut by 1 base, the J end by 6 bases, with 7 bases between. The CDR3 consists of 12 residues. This chain's CDR3 is CASSLSGHGYTF. As DNA, the CDR3 is TGCGCCAGCAGCTTGAGTGGGCATGGCTACACCTTC.

The rearrangement uses TRBV30 and TRBJ2-7, with TRBD1 identical over 9 bases. V dropped 4 bases and J dropped 8; count of bases not matched to a gene: 6. The germline V gene encodes CDR1 GTSNPN and CDR2 SVGIG (reference sequence). The length of the CDR3 is 12 residues. The CDR3 loop reads CAWTTGGYQQYF. In DNA form, the CDR3 reads TGTGCCTGGACTACAGGGGGCTATCAGCAGTACTTC. The whole variable domain, filled in from reference TRBV30 and TRBJ2-7, reads SQTIHQWPATLVQPVGSPLSLECTVEGTSNPNLYWYRQAAGRGLQLLFYSVGIGQISSEVPQNLSASRPQDRQFILSSKKLLLSDSGFYLCAWTTGGYQQYFGPGTRLTVT.

This clonotype was detected only a few times. V is TRBV7-2 and J is TRBJ2-1; TRBD2 matches 9 bases. The CDR3 contains 15 residues. Germline CDR1 is SGHTA and CDR2 is FQGNSA. V dropped 2 bases and J dropped 6; count of bases not matched to a gene: 5. CDR3 amino acids: CASSLTSGFGNEQFF. The DNA of the CDR3 is TGTGCCAGCAGCTTAACTAGCGGGTTCGGCAATGAGCAGTTCTTC.

The chain is built from TRBV28 and TRBJ2-2, with D maybe TRBD1 (6 bases). The CDR3 is made up of 17 amino acids. The ends were cut back, 0 bases at V and 5 bases at J, with 16 bases in the middle. Germline assignment: CDR1 MDHEN and CDR2 SYDVKM. The CDR3 region is CASSLWASRGRTGELFF. The CDR3 nucleotides are TGTGCCAGCAGTTTATGGGCTAGCAGGGGTAGGACCGGGGAGCTGTTTTTT.

This clonotype was seen a few times. CDR3 amino acids: CASNQRFYTGELFF. CDR3 DNA sequence: TGTGCCTCTAATCAGCGGTTCTACACCGGGGAGCTGTTTTTT. The rearrangement joins TRBV2 to TRBJ2-2; possible D gene TRBD2, 5 bases. Germline CDR1 SNHLY, CDR2 FYNNEI. This CDR3 is built from 14 residues. Trimming left V 11 bases short and J 3 bases short, with 16 bases between.

The chain joins TRBV7-9 to TRBJ1-2; TRBD1 is a possible D gene (5 bases). Germline CDR1 SEHNR, CDR2 FQNEAQ (reference sequence). The ends were cut back, 5 bases at V and 6 bases at J, with 16 bases in the middle. The CDR3 is made up of 14 amino acids. CDR3 nucleotide sequence: TGTGCCAGCAGCCCTCGGGGGGGAATTCATGGCTACACCTTC. This translates into CASSPRGGIHGYTF.

This chain joins TRBV25-1 and TRBJ2-2, with D maybe TRBD1 (5 bases). Germline values: CDR1 MGHDK, CDR2 SYGVNS. The CDR3 has 15 residues. Trimming cost V 1 base and J 5 bases, with 11 bases left between them. CDR3 in DNA: TGTGCCAGCAGTGAATGGGCAGGGTTTACCGGGGAGCTGTTTTTT. The encoded protein is CASSEWAGFTGELFF.

The V gene is TRBV11-3, the J gene TRBJ2-3; no reliable D call. Trimming shortened V by 0 bases and J by 0 bases, and 7 bases separated the two germline ends. This CDR3 contains 15 residues. Germline V gene lookup returns CDR1 SGHNT and CDR2 YENEEA. CDR3 nucleotide sequence: TGTGCCAGCAGCTTAGATTCCGGTAGCACAGATACGCAGTATTTT. Translation gives CASSLDSGSTDTQYF. Filled out from reference TRBV11-3 and TRBJ2-3, the complete variable domain reads EAGVVQSPRYKIIEKKQPVAFWCNPISGHNTLYWYLQNLGQGPELLIRYENEEAVDDSQLPKDRFSAERLKGVDSTLKIQPAELGDSAVYLCASSLDSGSTDTQYFGPGTRLTVL.

This CDR3 reads CSVPSQGYTDTQYF. The CDR3 DNA sequence: TGCAGTGTTCCCTCACAGGGTTACACAGATACGCAGTATTTT. The chain combines TRBV20-1 with TRBJ2-3; D is perhaps TRBD1 (6 bases). Germline lookup yields CDR1 DFQATT and CDR2 SNEGSKA (reference sequence). V lost 7 bases and J 2 bases, leaving 16 bases between the germline ends. The CDR3 is 14 residues long.

This clonotype has ten or more counts. This chain joins TRBV7-9 and TRBJ1-4, with 8 bases lining up with TRBD1. This CDR3 has 16 residues. Per germline, CDR1 SEHNR and CDR2 FQNEAQ (reference sequence). V gave up 3 bases and J gave up 3 bases; unmatched junction bases: 6. CDR3 protein: CASSFGRGLSNEKLFF. The CDR3 DNA is TGTGCCAGCAGCTTCGGCAGGGGGCTTTCTAATGAAAAACTGTTTTTT.

This clonotype was counted a few times. CDR3 bases: TGTGCCAGCAGACGAGCGGGGGGGCACACCGGGGAGCTGTTTTTT. Its translation is CASRRAGGHTGELFF. The chain is built from TRBV12-3 or TRBV12-4 and TRBJ2-2; the match to TRBD2 covers 10 bases. V dropped 6 bases and J dropped 3; count of bases not matched to a gene: 4. The CDR3 is 15 residues long.

In its sample, this clonotype was seen a few times. The gene calls are TRBV6-1 and TRBJ2-7; either TRBD1 or TRBD2 may fit D (7 bases each). In germline, CDR1 is MNHNS, CDR2 SASEGT. The V end lost 6 bases, the J end lost 1 base, and 16 bases lay between the germline ends. This CDR3 has 15 residues. The DNA of the CDR3 is TGTGCCAGCAGCCTGGGGGGGGACAGTTCCTACGAGCAGTACTTC. It encodes CASSLGGDSSYEQYF.

This clonotype was found a few times. The rearrangement joins TRBV29-1 to TRBJ2-7; D might be TRBD1 (5 bases). The V end was cut by 3 bases, the J end by 2 bases, with 11 bases between. Per the germline V gene, CDR1 is SQVTM and CDR2 is ANQGSEA. The CDR3 spans 13 residues. DNA for the CDR3: TGCAGCGTTGAGGGCAGGGTTCCCTACGAGCAGTACTTC. Translation: CSVEGRVPYEQYF.

In its sample, this clonotype was seen a few times. The chain links TRBV24-1 to TRBJ2-1; the match to TRBD2 covers 8 bases. CDR1 is KGHDR, CDR2 SFDVKD, per germline. J lost 2 bases, V lost 3 bases, and 8 bases had no gene match. The CDR3 sequence is 17 residues long. CDR3: CATSDPFGGGPYNEQFF. DNA of the CDR3: TGTGCCACCAGTGATCCGTTCGGGGGGGGCCCCTACAATGAGCAGTTCTTC.